Listed below are T cell receptor beta chains from one sample, sequenced in a study of human T cells and chemical hapten exposure. TCRdb used MiXCR to reprocess the reads, holding one entry per CDR3 protein. This table holds roughly 120,000 distinct CDR3 sequences, approximately 9% found once. The sample taken for sequencing was whole blood. All receptors derive from a human donor in good health. Some clones in this sample may be carry-over from other donors' samples. The CDR3 runs from the conserved cysteine through the conserved F or W. The order of the fields is CDR3 protein, CDR3 DNA, clone size, V gene, J gene, D gene. The D gene is left open where the match is weak. Where a row states a size, it is once, few, many or the class of an expanded clone; other rows omit it.

CDR3: CASSPPGQGPYEQYF
DNA: TGCGCCAGCAGCCCACCGGGACAGGGACCCTACGAGCAGTACTTC
size: few
V: TRBV5-1
J: TRBJ2-7
D: TRBD1

CDR3: CASSQPRGANVLTF
DNA: TGTGCCAGCAGCCAGCCCCGTGGGGCCAACGTCCTGACTTTC
size: .
V: TRBV5-4
J: TRBJ2-6
D: .

CDR3: CSVGGTGTVLTEAFF
DNA: TGCAGCGTTGGGGGAACAGGCACTGTCTTAACTGAAGCTTTCTTT
size: few
V: TRBV29-1
J: TRBJ1-1
D: .

CDR3: CASSPQQWTEAFF
DNA: TGCGCCAGCAGCCCCCAGCAATGGACTGAAGCTTTCTTT
size: many
V: TRBV4-1
J: TRBJ1-1
D: .

CDR3: CASSQSPGTDNSPLHF
DNA: TGTGCCAGCTCACAGAGTCCAGGGACAGACAATTCACCCCTCCACTTT
size: .
V: TRBV18
J: TRBJ1-6
D: TRBD1

CDR3: CASRLGTSGGDTQYF
DNA: TGTGCCAGCAGGCTTGGGACTAGCGGGGGGGATACGCAGTATTTT
size: few
V: TRBV6-5
J: TRBJ2-3
D: TRBD2

CDR3: CASSDGRGGTYEQYF
DNA: TGTGCCAGCAGTGATGGCAGGGGGGGAACCTACGAGCAGTACTTC
size: .
V: TRBV6-1
J: TRBJ2-7
D: .

CDR3: CASRVQGREGYTF
DNA: TGTGCCAGCAGGGTACAGGGGAGAGAGGGCTACACCTTC
size: many
V: TRBV12-3/TRBV12-4
J: TRBJ1-2
D: TRBD1

CDR3: CASSPGLGAEAFF
DNA: TGTGCCAGCAGTCCCGGGCTGGGGGCTGAAGCTTTCTTT
size: many
V: TRBV12-3/TRBV12-4
J: TRBJ1-1
D: .

CDR3: CASSVVEGNYGYTF
DNA: TGTGCCAGCAGCGTAGTAGAGGGAAACTATGGCTACACCTTC
size: .
V: TRBV9
J: TRBJ1-2
D: .

CDR3: CSVEASGGVSYEQYF
DNA: TGCAGCGTTGAAGCTAGCGGGGGGGTTTCCTACGAGCAGTACTTC
size: .
V: TRBV29-1
J: TRBJ2-7
D: TRBD2

CDR3: CASSQERRVAQYF
DNA: TGCGCCAGCAGCCAAGAAAGGCGGGTAGCGCAGTACTTC
size: many
V: TRBV4-3
J: TRBJ2-7
D: .

CDR3: CASSFGSGSEQYF
DNA: TGTGCCAGCAGCTTCGGGTCTGGCAGCGAGCAGTACTTC
size: few
V: TRBV13
J: TRBJ2-7
D: .

CDR3: CASSLNRGRADTQYF
DNA: TGTGCCAGCTCACTCAACAGGGGGCGCGCAGATACGCAGTATTTT
size: many
V: TRBV18
J: TRBJ2-3
D: TRBD1

CDR3: CASSSRTSGQGYEQYF
DNA: TGTGCCAGCAGCTCGCGGACTAGCGGTCAAGGGTACGAGCAGTACTTC
size: .
V: TRBV7-2
J: TRBJ2-7
D: TRBD2

CDR3: CATSRDGKGSGGYTF
DNA: TGTGCCACCAGCAGAGATGGGAAGGGGTCTGGCGGCTACACCTTC
size: .
V: TRBV15
J: TRBJ1-2
D: .

CDR3: CASSLLQSNEQFF
DNA: TGCGCCAGCAGCTTACTCCAGAGCAATGAGCAGTTCTTC
size: many
V: TRBV5-1
J: TRBJ2-1
D: .

CDR3: CASRRTRNEQFF
DNA: TGTGCCAGCAGGAGGACTAGAAATGAGCAGTTCTTC
size: few
V: TRBV28
J: TRBJ2-1
D: TRBD2

CDR3: CASSPGQADMNYGYTF
DNA: TGCGCCAGCAGCCCGGGACAGGCGGACATGAACTATGGCTACACCTTC
size: many
V: TRBV5-1
J: TRBJ1-2
D: TRBD1

CDR3: CASSYSGQPLTDTQYF
DNA: TGTGCCAGCAGTTACTCCGGACAGCCTCTCACAGATACGCAGTATTTT
size: few
V: TRBV6-6
J: TRBJ2-3
D: .

CDR3: CASKYNRASRYNSPLHF
DNA: TGTGCCAGCAAGTATAACAGGGCGTCCCGATATAATTCACCCCTCCACTTT
size: many
V: TRBV21-1
J: TRBJ1-6
D: .

CDR3: CAISGGRGLDTQYF
DNA: TGTGCCATCAGTGGCGGCAGGGGGTTGGATACGCAGTATTTT
size: .
V: TRBV10-3
J: TRBJ2-3
D: TRBD1

CDR3: CASSENQGSSQPQHF
DNA: TGTGCCAGCAGTGAAAACCAGGGTTCGAGTCAGCCCCAGCATTTT
size: many
V: TRBV6-1
J: TRBJ1-5
D: .

CDR3: CSARGAQGLETQYF
DNA: TGCAGTGCTAGAGGGGCCCAGGGACTGGAGACCCAGTACTTC
size: few
V: TRBV20-1
J: TRBJ2-5
D: .

CDR3: CASSLDPDRGLNTEAFF
DNA: TGTGCCAGCAGCTTGGATCCTGACAGGGGACTAAACACTGAAGCTTTCTTT
size: few
V: TRBV5-4
J: TRBJ1-1
D: TRBD1

CDR3: CASSLDPPETDTQYF
DNA: TGTGCCAGCAGCTTAGATCCGCCCGAGACAGATACGCAGTATTTT
size: .
V: TRBV11-2
J: TRBJ2-3
D: .

CDR3: CSARDGEGPQHF
DNA: TGCAGTGCTAGAGATGGAGAGGGCCCCCAGCATTTT
size: many
V: TRBV20-1
J: TRBJ1-5
D: .

CDR3: CASSLITGVGGQGTEAFF
DNA: TGTGCCAGCAGTCTAATAACAGGGGTTGGGGGTCAGGGCACTGAAGCTTTCTTT
size: .
V: TRBV27
J: TRBJ1-1
D: TRBD1

CDR3: CASSVAKGPYGYTF
DNA: TGTGCCAGCAGCGTAGCTAAGGGTCCCTATGGCTACACCTTC
size: .
V: TRBV9
J: TRBJ1-2
D: .

CDR3: CAISVLRGDSYEQYF
DNA: TGTGCCATCAGTGTTCTAAGGGGAGACTCCTACGAGCAGTACTTC
size: .
V: TRBV10-3
J: TRBJ2-7
D: .

CDR3: CSVAHGTDYEQYF
DNA: TGCAGCGTAGCCCACGGGACGGACTACGAGCAGTACTTC
size: .
V: TRBV29-1
J: TRBJ2-7
D: .

CDR3: CASSQEGPAGGSYEQYF
DNA: TGTGCCAGCAGCCAAGAAGGGCCAGCGGGTGGCTCCTACGAGCAGTACTTC
size: medium-sized
V: TRBV4-2
J: TRBJ2-7
D: .

CDR3: CASSQGGSIDNEQFF
DNA: TGCGCCAGCAGCCAAGGGGGTAGCATAGACAATGAGCAGTTCTTC
size: many
V: TRBV4-1
J: TRBJ2-1
D: .

CDR3: CASSPSIGGSISYNEQFF
DNA: TGTGCCAGCAGCCCCTCGATCGGGGGGAGTATATCCTACAATGAGCAGTTCTTC
size: .
V: TRBV12-3/TRBV12-4
J: TRBJ2-1
D: TRBD2

CDR3: CASSPRQGSYEQYF
DNA: TGTGCCAGCAGCCCCAGACAGGGCTCCTACGAGCAGTACTTC
size: many
V: TRBV6-6
J: TRBJ2-7
D: TRBD1

CDR3: CASRIVGQGGPRLPNEKLFF
DNA: TGTGCCAGCAGGATTGTGGGACAGGGAGGCCCTAGGCTGCCTAATGAAAAACTGTTTTTT
size: few
V: TRBV2
J: TRBJ1-4
D: TRBD1

CDR3: CASRTGQTGNTIYF
DNA: TGTGCCAGCAGGACCGGACAGACTGGAAACACCATATATTTT
size: many
V: TRBV6-1
J: TRBJ1-3
D: .

CDR3: CASSPARQAKQPQHF
DNA: TGTGCCAGCAGCCCGGCACGGCAGGCTAAGCAGCCCCAGCATTTT
size: .
V: TRBV7-2
J: TRBJ1-5
D: .

CDR3: CASRGGEGVSYNSPLHF
DNA: TGTGCCAGCAGGGGGGGCGAAGGGGTTTCCTATAATTCACCCCTCCACTTT
size: many
V: TRBV4-2
J: TRBJ1-6
D: .

CDR3: CASSLKDGEAFF
DNA: TGTGCCAGCAGCTTAAAGGACGGTGAAGCTTTCTTT
size: .
V: TRBV7-2
J: TRBJ1-1
D: .

CDR3: CASSRVATSPYNEQFF
DNA: TGTGCCAGCAGTCGAGTAGCGACTAGCCCCTACAATGAGCAGTTCTTC
size: many
V: TRBV27
J: TRBJ2-1
D: TRBD2

CDR3: CASSLTEAVPPDTQYF
DNA: TGTGCCAGCAGCTTAACGGAGGCGGTGCCCCCAGATACGCAGTATTTT
size: .
V: TRBV7-9
J: TRBJ2-3
D: .

CDR3: CASSVHKGVPGELFF
DNA: TGTGCCAGCAGTGTCCACAAGGGGGTCCCCGGGGAGCTGTTTTTT
size: many
V: TRBV25-1
J: TRBJ2-2
D: .

CDR3: CASSSQGFQTDTQYF
DNA: TGCGCCAGCAGCTCGCAGGGCTTTCAGACAGATACGCAGTATTTT
size: few
V: TRBV5-1
J: TRBJ2-3
D: .

CDR3: CASSPPRPHYEQYF
DNA: TGTGCCAGCAGTCCCCCCAGGCCACACTACGAGCAGTACTTC
size: .
V: TRBV12-3/TRBV12-4
J: TRBJ2-7
D: .

CDR3: CASTGDATNEKLFF
DNA: TGTGCCAGCACTGGGGACGCGACTAATGAAAAACTGTTTTTT
size: many
V: TRBV6-1
J: TRBJ1-4
D: .

CDR3: CASSLSLETYEQYF
DNA: TGTGCCAGCAGCTTGTCCCTAGAAACCTACGAGCAGTACTTC
size: few
V: TRBV7-9
J: TRBJ2-7
D: .

CDR3: CASSSTLAGIGTDTQYF
DNA: TGTGCCAGCAGTTCGACACTAGCGGGAATCGGCACAGATACGCAGTATTTT
size: few
V: TRBV27
J: TRBJ2-3
D: TRBD2

CDR3: CSAKGGASGSYEQYF
DNA: TGCAGCGCGAAGGGGGGGGCCAGCGGTTCCTACGAGCAGTACTTC
size: many
V: TRBV29-1
J: TRBJ2-7
D: .